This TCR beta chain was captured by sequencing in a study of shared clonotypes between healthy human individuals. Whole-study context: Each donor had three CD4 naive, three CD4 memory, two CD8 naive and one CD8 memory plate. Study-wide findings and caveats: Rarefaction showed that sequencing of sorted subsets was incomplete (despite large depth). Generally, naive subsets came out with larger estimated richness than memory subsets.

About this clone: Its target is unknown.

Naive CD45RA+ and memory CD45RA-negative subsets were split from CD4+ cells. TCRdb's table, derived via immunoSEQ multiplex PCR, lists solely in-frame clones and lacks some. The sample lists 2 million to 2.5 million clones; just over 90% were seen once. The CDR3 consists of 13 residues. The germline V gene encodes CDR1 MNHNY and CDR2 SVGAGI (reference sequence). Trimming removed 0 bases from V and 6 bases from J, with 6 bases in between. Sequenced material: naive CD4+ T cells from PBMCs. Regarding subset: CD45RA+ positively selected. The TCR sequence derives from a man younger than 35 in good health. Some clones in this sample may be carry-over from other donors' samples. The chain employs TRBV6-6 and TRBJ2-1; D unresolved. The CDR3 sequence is CASSYSTGNEQFF. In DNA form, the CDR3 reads TGTGCCAGCAGTTACTCGACGGGCAATGAGCAGTTCTTC.